The 28 T cell receptor beta chains below were found in one sample sequenced in a study of glioma-infiltrating T cells after dendritic cell vaccination. Repertoires were generated with immunoSEQ multiplex PCR, while TCRdb's copy carries only in-frame clones and drops some. In the table there are about 73,000 clones, around 79% of which are singletons. This sample comprised blood, obtained before dendritic cell vaccination. All receptors come from a human donor with glioblastoma.

The chain combines TRBV10-3 with TRBJ1-4, with D possibly matching TRBD1 (5 bases). V was cut by 2 bases and J by 4 bases, with 14 bases left in between. CDR1 is ENHRY, CDR2 SYGVKD, per germline. The CDR3 is 16 residues long. CDR3 nucleotides: TGTGCCATCAGTGAGGGAAGTCGGGGGGTTAATGAAAAACTGTTTTTT. It is translated as CAISEGSRGVNEKLFF.

The chain carries TRBV6-6 and TRBJ1-1; no reliable D call. Germline loops: CDR1 MNHNY, CDR2 SVGAGI (reference sequence). This CDR3 comprises 14 residues. The V end was cut by 2 bases, the J end by 2 bases, with 9 bases between. CDR3 bases: TGTGCCAGCAGTTACGGGCAGATCAACACTGAAGCTTTCTTT. Its translation: CASSYGQINTEAFF.

The rearrangement links TRBV27 to TRBJ1-6, with D possibly being TRBD1 (5 bases). Germline V gene lookup returns CDR1 MNHEY and CDR2 SMNVEV (reference sequence). V was pared by 5 bases and J by 4 bases, with 18 bases between. The CDR3 is made up of 17 amino acids. CDR3 in amino acids: CASSRTYDSPYNSPLHF. As DNA, the CDR3 is TGTGCCAGCAGTAGGACATACGATAGCCCTTATAATTCACCCCTCCACTTT.

The chain links TRBV30 to TRBJ2-1; maybe TRBD2 (6 bases). V was trimmed by 2 bases and J by 11 bases, leaving 16 bases between them. Germline CDR1 and CDR2: GTSNPN and SVGIG (reference sequence). This CDR3 comprises 13 residues. CDR3 DNA: TGTGCCTGGAGTCCCCGGGCGGCGGGACAGCAGTTCTTC. This translates into CAWSPRAAGQQFF.

This clone came up once. This chain joins TRBV6-1 and TRBJ1-5; 9 nucleotides match TRBD1. The CDR3 consists of 16 residues. The J segment lost 6 bases and the V segment lost 2 bases, leaving 8 bases of the junction unmatched. CDR1 is MNHNS, CDR2 SASEGT, per germline. In nucleotides, the CDR3 is TGTGCCAGCAGTGAAAAGGGACAGGGTCGATTTCAGCCCCAGCATTTT. Protein: CASSEKGQGRFQPQHF.

The V gene is TRBV19, the J gene TRBJ2-2; maybe TRBD1 (6 bases). Germline lookup yields CDR1 LNHDA and CDR2 SQIVND (reference sequence). The CDR3 sequence is 14 residues long. Trimming left V 6 bases short and J 7 bases short, with 15 bases between. The CDR3 bases are TGTGCCAGTAGAACCGGGACAACCGGCGGGGAGCTGTTTTTT. Translating gives CASRTGTTGGELFF.

CDR3 DNA: TGTGCCAGCACGGGACTAGCGGGAGGCACGAACACCGGGGAGCTGTTTTTT. Translating gives CASTGLAGGTNTGELFF. This chain uses TRBV7-9 with TRBJ2-2, with TRBD2 matching over 15 bases. This CDR3 contains 17 residues. Germline V gives CDR1 SEHNR, CDR2 FQNEAQ (reference sequence). The junction had 3 bases not matched to a gene; V was cut back by 7 bases and J by 0 bases.

The genes are TRBV30 and TRBJ2-7, with 9 bases lining up with TRBD1. The CDR3 sequence is 15 residues long. With 1 base clipped from V and 4 bases from J, the junction kept 8 bases outside the gene matches. CDR1 is GTSNPN and CDR2 is SVGIG in the germline V gene (reference sequence). The DNA of the CDR3 is TGTGCCTGGAGTGGGGGACAGGGAGGCTTATACGAGCAGTACGTC. This encodes CAWSGGQGGLYEQYV.

The chain couples TRBV4-2 to TRBJ1-6, with D possibly matching TRBD1 (6 bases). The CDR3 runs to 15 residues. V lost 5 bases and J 5 bases, leaving 13 bases between the germline ends. Germline lookup yields CDR1 LGHNA and CDR2 YNFKEQ. CDR3: CASSAQEGDNSPLHF. CDR3 nucleotide sequence: TGTGCCAGCAGCGCACAAGAGGGGGATAATTCACCCCTCCACTTT.

A single count supports this clone. The chain's CDR3 is CASSEALTWAGGEGETQYF. For the CDR3, the DNA is TGTGCCAGCAGTGAAGCGCTCACTTGGGCAGGGGGCGAAGGGGAGACCCAGTACTTC. The rearrangement uses TRBV6-1 and TRBJ2-5; 8 bases match TRBD1. Germline CDR1 and CDR2: MNHNS and SASEGT. The ends lost 0 bases at V and 5 bases at J; junction bases unmatched: 17. The CDR3 consists of 19 residues.

The CDR3: CAISITGPRSGNTIYF. Here the CDR3 DNA reads TGTGCCATCAGTATAACAGGACCCCGATCTGGAAACACCATATATTTT. The chain employs TRBV10-3 and TRBJ1-3; perhaps TRBD1 as D (5 bases). The CDR3 totals 16 residues. The germline V and J ends were trimmed by 5 bases and 1 base, with 15 bases remaining between them. Germline V gene data show CDR1 as ENHRY and CDR2 as SYGVKD.

The chain combines TRBV11-3 with TRBJ2-3, with a possible D match to TRBD2 (5 bases). Germline V CDR1 and CDR2: SGHNT, YENEEA. The CDR3 is 14 residues long. V lost 1 base to trimming and J lost 3 bases, with 8 bases between them. Here the CDR3 reads CASSLGSGTDTQYF. CDR3 coding DNA: TGTGCCAGCAGCTTAGGATCGGGGACAGATACGCAGTATTTT. Full variable domain (outside the CDR3, taken from reference TRBV11-3 and TRBJ2-3): EAGVVQSPRYKIIEKKQPVAFWCNPISGHNTLYWYLQNLGQGPELLIRYENEEAVDDSQLPKDRFSAERLKGVDSTLKIQPAELGDSAVYLCASSLGSGTDTQYFGPGTRLTVL.

The rearrangement joins TRBV19 to TRBJ1-5, with 7 bases fitting TRBD1. The V and J ends lost 7 bases and 7 bases, in that order; junction bases with no gene match: 10. In germline, CDR1 is LNHDA, CDR2 SQIVND (reference sequence). This CDR3 is 14 amino acids long. In DNA, the CDR3 is TGTGCCAGTAACAAACAGGGGTTTAACCAGCCCCAGCATTTT. Its protein product is CASNKQGFNQPQHF.

The chain joins TRBV13 to TRBJ2-3; 9 positions agree with TRBD2. The CDR3 totals 14 residues. Germline trimming cut 4 bases from V and 8 bases from J; bases unmatched to any gene: 7. The germline gives CDR1 PRHDT, CDR2 FYEKMQ (reference sequence). The CDR3 here is CASSWGLAEGTQYF. The CDR3 DNA reads TGTGCCAGCAGCTGGGGACTAGCAGAGGGTACGCAGTATTTT.

The genes are TRBV4-1 and TRBJ2-5, with 12 positions matching TRBD2. The CDR3 covers 17 residues. The J segment lost 3 bases and the V segment lost 1 base, leaving 6 bases of the junction unmatched. Germline values: CDR1 MGHRA, CDR2 YSYEKL. Here the CDR3 reads CASSQAPSGRGKETQYF. As DNA, the CDR3 is TGCGCCAGCAGCCAAGCTCCTAGCGGGAGGGGTAAAGAGACCCAGTACTTC.

This clone was detected a few times. The chain combines TRBV21-1 with TRBJ2-7; no DNA check was done on the table's D call, TRBD1. TRBV21-1 is a pseudogene locus. The CDR3 has 15 residues. CDR3 protein: CANSQGGTGKGEQYV. CDR3 coding DNA: TGTGCCAACTCGCAGGGAGGGACAGGGAAGGGTGAGCAGTACGTC.

This clone appeared a single time. The V gene is TRBV4-1, the J gene TRBJ2-7; 10 bases align to TRBD1. In germline, CDR1 is MGHRA, CDR2 YSYEKL. There are 15 residues in the CDR3. Trimming took 1 base from V and 3 from J; bases not matched to a gene: 3. This CDR3 reads CASSQGTGGVYEQYF. CDR3 coding DNA: TGCGCCAGCAGCCAAGGGACAGGGGGAGTCTACGAGCAGTACTTC.

The gene calls are TRBV5-1 and TRBJ2-1; possibly TRBD2 for D (5 bases). V gave up 5 bases and J gave up 6 bases, with 9 bases separating them. In germline, CDR1 is SGHRS, CDR2 YFSETQ. The CDR3 length is 12 residues. The CDR3 sequence: CASRRVGNEQFF. DNA for the CDR3: TGCGCCAGCAGGCGGGTGGGCAATGAGCAGTTCTTC. The complete variable domain, with remaining parts taken from reference TRBV5-1 and TRBJ2-1, reads KAGVTQTPRYLIKTRGQQVTLSCSPISGHRSVSWYQQTPGQGLQFLFEYFSETQRNKGNFPGRFSGRQFSNSRSEMNVSTLELGDSALYLCASRRVGNEQFFGPGTRLTVL.

The V call is TRBV15, the J call TRBJ1-3, with D possibly TRBD1 on 5 matching bases. CDR1 and CDR2 (germline): LNHNV, YYDKDF (reference sequence). The CDR3 spans 16 residues. V was trimmed by 0 bases and J by 6 bases, leaving 15 bases between them. The DNA for the CDR3 is TGTGCCACCAGCAGAGATTACGGGCAGGGTGAAAACACCATATATTTT. Protein sequence: CATSRDYGQGENTIYF.

The gene calls are TRBV2 and TRBJ2-1, with 9 bases aligning to TRBD2. V was clipped by 7 bases and J by 4 bases; unmatched bases: 2. This CDR3 is built from 13 residues. Germline V gene lookup returns CDR1 SNHLY and CDR2 FYNNEI. The CDR3 DNA follows: TGTGCCAGCACGGGACTAGCTTACAATGAGCAGTTCTTC. Residues: CASTGLAYNEQFF.

CDR3 amino acids: CASSERRSSGEQFF. CDR3 sequence (DNA): TGTGCCAGCAGTGAGAGGCGTAGCTCGGGTGAGCAGTTCTTC. The rearrangement joins TRBV25-1 to TRBJ2-1; D is unresolved. This CDR3 contains 14 residues. Germline CDR1 is MGHDK and CDR2 is SYGVNS. The V gene lost 3 bases and the J gene lost 9 bases, with 15 bases spanning the gap.

V usage is TRBV5-4 and J usage is TRBJ2-5; 10 bases line up with TRBD2. With 0 bases clipped from V and 5 bases from J, the junction kept 10 bases outside the gene matches. CDR3 length equals 17 residues. In germline, CDR1 is SGHNT, CDR2 YYREEE (reference sequence). Here the CDR3 DNA reads TGTGCCAGCAGCTTGGTTGCTAGCGGGAGTAAGGGCGAGACCCAGTACTTC. It yields the protein CASSLVASGSKGETQYF.

This sequence joins TRBV18 and TRBJ1-4; D ambiguous. Trimming pared 5 bases from V and 0 bases from J, leaving 13 bases between. The CDR3 contains 16 residues. Germline lookup yields CDR1 KGHSH and CDR2 LQKENI. The CDR3 region is CASSSGSLATNEKLFF. The DNA of the CDR3 is TGTGCCAGCTCATCAGGCAGCCTCGCAACTAATGAAAAACTGTTTTTT. Full variable domain (outside the CDR3, taken from reference TRBV18 and TRBJ1-4): NAGVMQNPRHLVRRRGQEARLRCSPMKGHSHVYWYRQLPEEGLKFMVYLQKENIIDESGMPKERFSAEFPKEGPSILRIQQVVRGDSAAYFCASSSGSLATNEKLFFGSGTQLSVL.

V usage is TRBV7-9 and J usage is TRBJ1-1; TRBD1 is a possible D gene (5 bases). V lost 1 base to trimming and J lost 8 bases, with 11 bases between them. Germline V gene lookup returns CDR1 SEHNR and CDR2 FQNEAQ (reference sequence). The CDR3 covers 13 residues. The CDR3 region is CASSLELPGEAFF. DNA of the CDR3: TGTGCCAGCAGCTTAGAGCTCCCAGGGGAAGCTTTCTTT.

The V gene is TRBV15, the J gene TRBJ2-5; D gene ambiguous. The DNA matches TRBJ2-7 better at its end, which makes the J call doubtful. Looked up from germline, CDR1 is LNHNV and CDR2 is YYDKDF (reference sequence). This CDR3 is built from 14 residues. The CDR3 spells CATSQTLPSYEQYF. In DNA, the CDR3 is TGTGCCACCAGCCAAACCTTACCCTCCTACGAGCAGTACTTC.

The sample holds one count of this clone. This chain connects TRBV5-1 to TRBJ1-5; TRBD1 might be the D (6 bases). Germline V CDR1 and CDR2: SGHRS, YFSETQ. The V end was cut by 5 bases, the J end by 4 bases, with 10 bases between. The CDR3 has 13 amino acids. The CDR3 sequence is CASRGQPNQPQHF. For the CDR3, the DNA is TGCGCCAGCAGAGGACAGCCAAATCAGCCCCAGCATTTT.

CDR3: CASSPGGNNAGELFF. CDR3 bases: TGTGCCAGCAGCCCGGGGGGAAATAATGCCGGGGAGCTGTTTTTT. J is TRBJ2-2 and V is TRBV11-3; 7 bases match TRBD2. Germline CDR1 reads SGHNT; CDR2 reads YENEEA. The CDR3 sequence is 15 residues long. V shed 5 bases and J 6 bases; nucleotides not matched to a gene: 9.

This clone has just one count. The chain employs TRBV5-1 and TRBJ1-1; 7 bases line up with TRBD1. V shed 4 bases and J 0 bases; nucleotides not matched to a gene: 6. CDR1 and CDR2 (germline): SGHRS, YFSETQ. The CDR3 is 15 amino acids. CDR3 nucleotides: TGCGCCAGCAGCGACACCGGGACAGTGAACACTGAAGCTTTCTTT. It yields the protein CASSDTGTVNTEAFF.